Listed here are 22 T cell receptor beta chains from one sample, sequenced in a study of PD-1 blockade in classical Hodgkin lymphoma. The time point is: cycle 4 day 1 (C4D1), after 6 weeks of nivolumab. In every patient, relapse followed autologous stem cell transplantation, while exposure to brentuximab vedotin differed. Clones were sequenced by immunoSEQ multiplex PCR, and TCRdb holds only the in-frame ones, with some missing. Here the sample spans over 60,000 clones, about 90% being singletons. Sample: peripheral blood mononuclear cells (PBMCs), taken before the fourth cycle of nivolumab. These receptors originate from a human donor with classical Hodgkin lymphoma.

About this clone itself: The sample has other DNA sequences that encode this CDR3 too. The chain recombines TRBV29-1 with TRBJ1-1, with 10 bases lining up with TRBD1. This CDR3 spans 13 amino acids. Germline loops: CDR1 SQVTM, CDR2 ANQGSEA. V shed 7 bases, J shed 4 bases, and the junction held 6 bases outside the gene matches. CDR3 amino acids: CSARQGAGTEAFF. The CDR3 DNA reads as TGCAGCGCTAGACAGGGGGCAGGCACTGAAGCTTTCTTT.

The rearrangement links TRBV2 to TRBJ1-5, with D unclear. Germline V lookup: CDR1 SNHLY, CDR2 FYNNEI. V was clipped by 8 bases and J by 7 bases, with 9 bases between them. The CDR3 consists of 11 residues. CDR3 sequence: CASSPGQPQHF. CDR3 nucleotides: TGTGCCAGCTCCCCTGGGCAGCCCCAGCATTTT.

This chain uses TRBV4-2 with TRBJ2-5, with a weak D call TRBD1 (5 bases). Trimming removed 1 base at V and 7 bases at J, with 13 bases between. The CDR3 length is 14 residues. Germline V CDR1 and CDR2: LGHNA, YNFKEQ. Written as DNA, the CDR3 is TGTGCCAGCAGCCAAGCCAGGGATTCAGGGACCCAGTACTTC. Residues: CASSQARDSGTQYF.

On this clone itself: It is unclear where the CDR3 begins or ends on the DNA, so no DNA is shown, and the CDR3 is as TCRdb lists it. The V call is TRBV2, the J call TRBJ2-1. Termini included, the CDR3 measures 17 amino acids. CDR1 is SNHLY and CDR2 is FYNNEI in the germline V gene. CDR3 sequence: CASSHDFGPVAYNEQFF.

The rearrangement joins TRBV4-2 to TRBJ1-4; D call uncertain. Germline CDR1 is LGHNA and CDR2 is YNFKEQ. Trimming took 0 bases from V and 10 from J, leaving 12 bases between them. This CDR3 has 14 amino acids. Written as DNA, the CDR3 is TGTGCCAGCAGCCAAGAACCGCGTGCGGGAAAACTGTTTTTT. It is translated as CASSQEPRAGKLFF.

This chain joins TRBV29-1 and TRBJ2-5; maybe TRBD1 (7 bases). This CDR3 contains 11 residues. The V gene's germline CDR1 is SQVTM and CDR2 ANQGSEA. V was pared by 8 bases and J by 5 bases, with 12 bases between. The CDR3 region is CSPGGSETQYF. The CDR3, as DNA: TGCAGCCCAGGGGGGAGCGAGACCCAGTACTTC.

This rearrangement joins TRBV7-9 to TRBJ2-7; 10 nucleotides match TRBD1. J lost 2 bases, V lost 1 base, and 8 bases had no gene match. The CDR3 totals 17 residues. Germline CDR1 reads SEHNR; CDR2 reads FQNEAQ (reference sequence). The CDR3 loop reads CASSLGTGGRLAYEQYF. In DNA, the CDR3 is TGTGCCAGCAGCTTAGGGACAGGGGGACGCCTAGCCTACGAGCAGTACTTC.

This clone was counted once. V and J are TRBV19 and TRBJ1-6, with a weak D call TRBD1 (6 bases). The CDR3 sequence is 14 residues long. Trimming shortened V by 7 bases and J by 6 bases, and 13 bases separated the two germline ends. Germline values: CDR1 LNHDA, CDR2 SQIVND (reference sequence). Here the CDR3 DNA reads TGTGCCAGTACCTCAACGGGGGCTAATTCACCCCTCCACTTT. Translating gives CASTSTGANSPLHF.

The genes are TRBV11-2 and TRBJ1-1; D is unclear. Germline V gives CDR1 SGHAT, CDR2 FQNNGV. The CDR3 covers 12 residues. Deletions cut 8 bases from V and 3 bases from J, with 10 bases between. CDR3 in amino acids: CASRYFYTEAFF. The DNA for the CDR3 is TGTGCCAGCCGATACTTCTACACTGAAGCTTTCTTT.

The V and J genes are TRBV7-8 and TRBJ2-1, with 10 bases aligning to TRBD2. Germline-derived CDR1 and CDR2 are SGHVS and FQNEAQ. The V and J ends lost 1 base and 9 bases, in that order; junction bases with no gene match: 15. CDR3 length: 18 amino acids. DNA for the CDR3: TGTGCCAGCAGCTTAGTCCTAGCGGGGGCTATACAGGGAAGTGAGCAGTTCTTC. This encodes CASSLVLAGAIQGSEQFF.

V is TRBV5-1 and J is TRBJ2-2; 7 bases are a match to TRBD1. V lost 0 bases, J lost 1 base, and 6 bases stayed unmatched. CDR1 is SGHRS, CDR2 YFSETQ, per germline. The CDR3 covers 17 residues. CDR3 in amino acids: CASSLDHGTENTGELFF. The CDR3 DNA reads TGCGCCAGCAGCTTGGATCATGGGACAGAGAACACCGGGGAGCTGTTTTTT.

This chain links TRBV11-3 with TRBJ2-1, with D perhaps assigned TRBD1 or TRBD2 (5 bases each). V was cut by 1 base and J by 4 bases, with 14 bases left in between. The CDR3 spans 16 residues. Germline CDR1 reads SGHNT; CDR2 reads YENEEA. In DNA form, the CDR3 reads TGTGCCAGCAGCTTAGCATCAGGGAGTGGGTACAATGAGCAGTTCTTC. Protein product: CASSLASGSGYNEQFF.

This clone has just one count. The rearrangement joins TRBV30 to TRBJ1-2; 11 positions agree with TRBD1. Per germline, CDR1 GTSNPN and CDR2 SVGIG (reference sequence). The CDR3 totals 17 residues. V lost 1 base to trimming and J lost 4 bases; unmatched junction nucleotides: 11. CDR3 in DNA: TGTGCCTGGAGTGGCGGGACAGGGGGACTCGCTACCTATGGCTACACCTTC. Protein: CAWSGGTGGLATYGYTF.

This clone was seen only a few times. The gene calls are TRBV7-9 and TRBJ1-1; no clear D gene. CDR1 SEHNR and CDR2 FQNEAQ come from the germline V gene (reference sequence). The CDR3 contains 13 residues. V lost 5 bases, J lost 1 base, and 8 bases lay in between. The CDR3: CASSPDGNTEAFF. CDR3 DNA: TGTGCCAGCAGCCCGGACGGGAACACTGAAGCTTTCTTT.

The V call is TRBV30, the J call TRBJ1-3; no clear D gene. Germline V gene data show CDR1 as GTSNPN and CDR2 as SVGIG (reference sequence). Trimming removed 2 bases from V and 0 bases from J, with 14 bases in between. This CDR3 comprises 16 residues. Here the CDR3 reads CAWSPWNELSGNTIYF. The CDR3 coding sequence is TGTGCCTGGAGTCCCTGGAACGAACTCTCTGGAAACACCATATATTTT.

This clone was seen a single time. The V call is TRBV5-1, the J call TRBJ2-1; the D gene is possibly TRBD1 (5 bases). The CDR3 is made up of 13 amino acids. V lost 5 bases, J lost 7 bases, and 13 bases lay in between. Germline V gene data show CDR1 as SGHRS and CDR2 as YFSETQ. The CDR3 sequence: CASSFGARNEQFF. Here the CDR3 DNA reads TGCGCCAGCAGTTTTGGGGCTAGAAATGAGCAGTTCTTC.

Here the CDR3 reads CASSGGQDSSGANVLTF. The CDR3 region has the DNA TGCGCCAGCAGCGGCGGGCAGGACAGCTCTGGGGCCAACGTCCTGACTTTC. The V gene is TRBV5-1, the J gene TRBJ2-6, with D tentatively TRBD1 (6 bases). The CDR3 spans 17 residues. Per germline, CDR1 SGHRS and CDR2 YFSETQ. Trimming took off 4 bases at V and 0 bases at J, with 14 bases between the two ends.

Notes on this clone: It is unclear where the CDR3 begins or ends on the DNA, so no DNA is shown, and the CDR3 is as TCRdb lists it. The V gene is TRBV28, the J gene TRBJ2-7; the D segment call TRBD2 is taken from the table without a DNA check. A total of 15 residues make up the CDR3, ends included. Looked up from germline, CDR1 is MDHEN and CDR2 is SYDVKM. CDR3: CASSSSGLPEGEQYF.

This chain links TRBV2 with TRBJ2-5; TRBD1 agrees at 7 bases. Germline CDR1 SNHLY, CDR2 FYNNEI. There are 15 residues in the CDR3. J lost 2 bases, V lost 6 bases, and 9 bases had no gene match. CDR3 DNA sequence: TGTGCCAGCAGCGACCCGGGACAGACTCAAGAGACCCAGTACTTC. Residues: CASSDPGQTQETQYF.

The J gene is TRBJ2-5, the V gene TRBV6-5; 11 bases align to TRBD2. The germline CDR1 and CDR2 sequences are MNHEY and SVGAGI. V was clipped by 6 bases and J by 4 bases; unmatched bases: 7. CDR3 size: 15 residues. CDR3 sequence: CASRGVAGGPETQYF. The CDR3, as DNA: TGTGCCAGCAGGGGAGTAGCGGGGGGGCCAGAGACCCAGTACTTC.

The V gene is TRBV10-3, the J gene TRBJ2-2; 8 bases line up with TRBD1. Germline V CDR1 and CDR2: ENHRY, SYGVKD. The ends lost 6 bases at V and 1 base at J; junction bases unmatched: 4. The CDR3 sequence is 15 residues long. The CDR3 DNA sequence: TGTGCCATCAGATCGGGACAGGTGAACACCGGGGAGCTGTTTTTT. Its protein product is CAIRSGQVNTGELFF.

J is TRBJ2-1 and V is TRBV2; weak D call: TRBD1 (6 bases). Germline lookup yields CDR1 SNHLY and CDR2 FYNNEI. CDR3 length equals 16 residues. V lost 3 bases and J lost 2, with 14 bases in between. In DNA form, the CDR3 reads TGTGCCAGCAGTGAGCCGGACAGTCCAACCTACAATGAGCAGTTCTTC. It codes for CASSEPDSPTYNEQFF. Full variable domain (rest looked up from reference TRBV2 and TRBJ2-1): EPEVTQTPSHQVTQMGQEVILRCVPISNHLYFYWYRQILGQKVEFLVSFYNNEISEKSEIFDDQFSVERPDGSNFTLKIRSTKLEDSAMYFCASSEPDSPTYNEQFFGPGTRLTVL.